These 24 T cell receptor beta chains came from one sample sequenced in a study of blood T cell repertoires in COVID-19. Sequenced by immunoSEQ multiplex PCR; TCRdb stores in-frame clones only, minus some. The data contain 200,000 to 250,000 clones, around four fifths of them singletons. Sequenced sample: peripheral blood. These receptor sequences come from a woman aged 70-85 years with COVID-19, enrolled during active disease.

The CDR3 here is CASSLLQRVSQPQHF. Here the CDR3 DNA reads TGTGCCAGCAGTTTATTACAGAGGGTTTCTCAGCCCCAGCATTTT. This chain joins TRBV28 and TRBJ1-5; D uncertain. CDR3 length equals 15 residues. Trimming left V 1 base short and J 6 bases short, with 13 bases between. Looked up from germline, CDR1 is MDHEN and CDR2 is SYDVKM.

The chain is built from TRBV6-1 and TRBJ2-4; D unresolved. The length of the CDR3 is 15 residues. Germline V gene sequence: CDR1 MNHNS, CDR2 SASEGT. Trimming removed 0 bases at V and 0 bases at J, with 6 bases between. The CDR3 DNA follows: TGTGCCAGCAGTGAAGCCCTCCTAGCCAAAAACATTCAGTACTTC. This gives the protein CASSEALLAKNIQYF.

The V gene is TRBV28, the J gene TRBJ2-2; 8 bases agree with TRBD2. The CDR3 sequence is 15 residues long. Germline V gene sequence: CDR1 MDHEN, CDR2 SYDVKM. Trimming removed 7 bases from V and 0 bases from J; junction bases left unmatched: 4. The CDR3 DNA reads TGTGCCAGCACCGGGGGGGTGGCGAACACCGGGGAGCTGTTTTTT. This codes for CASTGGVANTGELFF.

The V call is TRBV15, the J call TRBJ1-4; 8 nucleotides match TRBD1. The germline gives CDR1 LNHNV, CDR2 YYDKDF (reference sequence). This CDR3 is 19 amino acids long. Trimming cost V 3 bases and J 0 bases; bases outside gene matches: 12. The CDR3 region has the DNA TGTGCCACCAGCAGGGACAGACAGGGGACATCGGCAACTAATGAAAAACTGTTTTTT. This sequence encodes CATSRDRQGTSATNEKLFF.

This sequence joins TRBV6-5 and TRBJ1-1, with D hard to call. Germline lookup yields CDR1 MNHEY and CDR2 SVGAGI. This CDR3 is built from 15 residues. V gave up 2 bases and J gave up 3 bases, with 13 bases separating them. This CDR3 is CASSYGLRRDTEAFF. The CDR3 DNA reads TGTGCCAGCAGTTACGGGTTAAGGAGGGACACTGAAGCTTTCTTT.

The rearrangement joins TRBV2 to TRBJ2-5; 8 bases align to TRBD2. V dropped 8 bases and J dropped 5; count of bases not matched to a gene: 4. Germline V gene sequence: CDR1 SNHLY, CDR2 FYNNEI. The CDR3 has 12 amino acids. DNA of the CDR3: TGTGCCAGCTCGGGACTAGGGGAGACCCAGTACTTC. As protein: CASSGLGETQYF.

The chain joins TRBV28 to TRBJ2-7, with D possibly TRBD2 on 6 matching bases. This CDR3 has 13 residues. V gave up 8 bases and J gave up 7 bases, with 18 bases separating them. Germline lookup yields CDR1 MDHEN and CDR2 SYDVKM. The CDR3 bases are TGTGCCAGCGCGACCCGGGGGTCTGGGGAGCAGTACTTC. Residues: CASATRGSGEQYF.

The table lists this clone with a count of one. The chain joins TRBV21-1 to TRBJ2-5; the table's D call TRBD1 went unverified against the DNA. TRBV21-1 has pseudogene status. There are 17 residues in the CDR3. This chain's CDR3 is CASSSQGFSQPLETQYF. CDR3 coding DNA: TGTGCCAGCAGCTCACAGGGGTTTAGCCAACCTCTAGAGACCCAGTACTTC.

This chain links TRBV19 with TRBJ1-2, with D tentatively TRBD1 (6 bases). Germline V gene data show CDR1 as LNHDA and CDR2 as SQIVND (reference sequence). V was pared by 6 bases and J by 3 bases, with 17 bases between. The CDR3 spans 15 residues. CDR3 sequence reads: CASSGPRTDDYGYTF. The CDR3 DNA reads as TGTGCCAGTAGCGGGCCTCGGACAGACGACTATGGCTACACCTTC.

The table lists this clone with many counts. The genes are TRBV18 and TRBJ2-7, with 7 bases that match TRBD2. This CDR3 region has 12 residues. V lost 3 bases to trimming and J lost 7 bases; unmatched junction nucleotides: 3. Germline CDR1 is KGHSH and CDR2 is LQKENI. As DNA, the CDR3 is TGTGCCAGCTCACCCTCAGCGGGGGAGCAGTACTTC. This encodes CASSPSAGEQYF.

The chain combines TRBV28 with TRBJ1-4; D is perhaps TRBD1 (6 bases). V shed 8 bases and J shed 5 bases, with 15 bases lying between them. This CDR3 comprises 14 residues. Germline values: CDR1 MDHEN, CDR2 SYDVKM. CDR3 sequence: CASRLQGLNEKLFF. CDR3 nucleotides: TGTGCCAGCCGATTACAGGGCTTGAATGAAAAACTGTTTTTT.

The chain combines TRBV7-8 with TRBJ1-5, with 10 bases identical to TRBD1. This CDR3 region has 16 residues. With V trimmed by 4 bases and J by 6 bases, 9 bases remained unmatched. The germline gives CDR1 SGHVS, CDR2 FQNEAQ. The CDR3 nucleotides are TGTGCCAGCAGCTACCTGACAGGGGGCAGTGGTCAGCCCCAGCATTTT. The encoded protein is CASSYLTGGSGQPQHF.

The chain joins TRBV2 to TRBJ2-5, with 13 bases that match TRBD2. Germline assignment: CDR1 SNHLY and CDR2 FYNNEI. Losses at the gene ends were 6 bases for V and 5 bases for J; bases not matched to a gene: 6. This CDR3 is built from 15 residues. The CDR3 region is CASRGLAGYGETQYF. In DNA, the CDR3 is TGTGCCAGCAGGGGACTAGCGGGGTATGGGGAGACCCAGTACTTC.

In this sample, this clone turned up a few times. This chain connects TRBV5-6 to TRBJ2-7; TRBD2 matches 14 bases. V trimming: 0 bases; J trimming: 3 bases; junction bases outside the gene matches: 5. CDR3 length equals 17 residues. Per germline, CDR1 SGHDT and CDR2 YYEEEE. CDR3 amino acids: CASSLGGLAGAVYEQYF. CDR3 DNA: TGTGCCAGCAGCTTGGGGGGACTAGCGGGAGCTGTCTACGAGCAGTACTTC.

This chain uses TRBV4-3 with TRBJ1-2, with TRBD1 matching 7 bases. The CDR3 extends over 20 amino acids. Trimming at V came to 3 bases and at J to 4 bases, leaving 23 bases not matched to a gene. From germline, CDR1 is LGHNA and CDR2 YSLEER. The CDR3 DNA is TGCGCCAGCAGCCAGAAGCTACTGACAAGGGGGCTTATTGAGATCTATGGCTACACCTTC. It yields the protein CASSQKLLTRGLIEIYGYTF.

V gene TRBV4-2 combines with J gene TRBJ2-3; 10 bases fit TRBD2. The V segment lost 1 base and the J segment 1 base; nucleotides outside the gene matches: 2. The CDR3 sequence is 16 residues long. Germline CDR1 reads LGHNA; CDR2 reads YNFKEQ. The CDR3 sequence is CASSQVAGGGTDTQYF. The CDR3 region has the DNA TGTGCCAGCAGCCAAGTAGCGGGAGGAGGCACAGATACGCAGTATTTT.

The rearrangement joins TRBV12-3 or TRBV12-4 to TRBJ1-5; D not resolved. Trimming left V 3 bases short and J 4 bases short, with 7 bases between. This CDR3 has 13 amino acids. CDR3: CASSFRENQPQHF. DNA of the CDR3: TGTGCCAGCAGTTTTCGGGAAAATCAGCCCCAGCATTTT.

The chain recombines TRBV9 with TRBJ2-5, with 10 bases matching TRBD2. This CDR3 contains 15 residues. Per germline, CDR1 SGDLS and CDR2 YYNGEE. After removal of 2 bases from V and 5 bases from J, the junction contained 6 bases not matched to a gene. CDR3 sequence reads: CASSVLAGAWETQYF. CDR3 coding DNA: TGTGCCAGCAGCGTCCTAGCGGGAGCTTGGGAGACCCAGTACTTC.

CDR3: CASSRSGLAAYNEQFF. The CDR3 bases are TGTGCCAGCAGTCGTTCCGGACTAGCGGCCTACAATGAGCAGTTCTTC. The chain links TRBV28 to TRBJ2-1; TRBD2 matches 10 bases. In germline, CDR1 is MDHEN, CDR2 SYDVKM. Trimming removed 5 bases from V and 2 bases from J; junction bases left unmatched: 6. The CDR3 length is 16 residues.

This clone was seen only once. V is TRBV9 and J is TRBJ2-7, with D unclear. V shed 5 bases and J shed 0 bases, with 15 bases lying between them. The CDR3 is 15 amino acids. Per the germline V gene, CDR1 is SGDLS and CDR2 is YYNGEE. The CDR3 DNA is TGTGCCAGCAGTGCAAGAGGAGAAAGCTCCTACGAGCAGTACTTC. Translating it yields CASSARGESSYEQYF.

The chain carries TRBV5-4 and TRBJ1-1; D unresolved. Germline V gene sequence: CDR1 SGHNT, CDR2 YYREEE (reference sequence). V was shortened by 0 bases and J by 7 bases, with 13 bases between the two germline ends. The CDR3 sequence is 14 residues long. CDR3 sequence: CASSLDSFNGEAFF. For the CDR3, the DNA is TGTGCCAGCAGCTTGGACTCATTCAACGGTGAAGCTTTCTTT.

This chain connects TRBV18 to TRBJ1-1; no clear D. CDR3 size: 15 residues. CDR1 is KGHSH, CDR2 LQKENI, per germline. Trimming stripped 5 bases from V and 1 base from J, with 14 bases between. The CDR3: CASSVNRVPNTEAFF. CDR3 sequence (DNA): TGTGCCAGCTCAGTCAATCGGGTACCGAACACTGAAGCTTTCTTT.

This clone showed up just a few times. The chain carries TRBV6-2 or TRBV6-3 and TRBJ1-2; TRBD1 matches at 9 bases. V lost 6 bases and J lost 4; bases outside the gene matches: 6. Germline values: CDR1 MNHEY, CDR2 SVGEGT. This CDR3 comprises 14 residues. CDR3 loop: CASSNRGPIYGYTF. The CDR3 nucleotides read TGTGCCAGCAGCAACAGGGGGCCTATCTATGGCTACACCTTC.

The V and J genes are TRBV10-3 and TRBJ2-7, with 7 positions matching TRBD1. V lost 7 bases, J lost 3 bases, and 6 bases stayed unmatched. Germline assignment: CDR1 ENHRY and CDR2 SYGVKD. CDR3 length: 13 residues. CDR3 protein: CAITDDRDYEQYF. The CDR3 DNA reads TGTGCCATCACCGACGACAGGGACTACGAGCAGTACTTC.